These 21 T cell receptor beta chains originate from one sample sequenced in a study of T-cell memory formation after mild COVID-19. TCRdb ran MiXCR on the 5' RACE reads and lists one entry per CDR3 protein. This table has about 340,000 distinct CDR3 sequences, about 16% appearing once. Sequenced input: PBMCs or a T cell subset sorted from them (not recorded which). The receptors derive from a man between 18 and 35 years old who had mild COVID-19 (a few samples of this study predate the infection). Cell type and time point are not known.

This clonotype was seen a few times. The V call is TRBV18, the J call TRBJ2-5; D not resolved. The V and J ends lost 2 bases and 9 bases respectively, with 16 bases between them. Per the germline V gene, CDR1 is KGHSH and CDR2 is LQKENI. The CDR3 contains 14 residues. Written as DNA, the CDR3 is TGTGCCAGCTCACCATCCGAGGCCTCCTGGGCCCAGTACTTC. This translates into CASSPSEASWAQYF. The full variable domain, with the rest looked up from reference TRBV18 and TRBJ2-5, is NAGVMQNPRHLVRRRGQEARLRCSPMKGHSHVYWYRQLPEEGLKFMVYLQKENIIDESGMPKERFSAEFPKEGPSILRIQQVVRGDSAAYFCASSPSEASWAQYFGPGTRLLVL.

In regard to this clonotype: Sequence at one end of the junction differs from germline and may be a read error. The gene calls are TRBV5-1 and TRBJ2-5, with 11 nucleotides matching TRBD1. Germline CDR1 is SGHRS and CDR2 is YFSETQ. The CDR3 runs 15 residues. For the CDR3, the DNA is TGTGCCAGCAGCTGGACAGGGGGCCGTGGAGAGACCCAGTACTTC. Protein: CASSWTGGRGETQYF.

The chain links TRBV6-1 to TRBJ2-1; maybe TRBD1 (5 bases). Per germline, CDR1 MNHNS and CDR2 SASEGT. Trimming stripped 6 bases from V and 4 bases from J, with 10 bases between. This CDR3 spans 13 amino acids. CDR3 in amino acids: CASRADSYNEQFF. Here the CDR3 DNA reads TGTGCCAGCAGGGCCGACAGTTACAATGAGCAGTTCTTC.

This clonotype showed up many times. J is TRBJ2-2 and V is TRBV6-6, with a weak D call TRBD2 (6 bases). This CDR3 region has 15 residues. V lost 11 bases, J lost 5 bases, and 21 bases lay in between. Looked up from germline, CDR1 is MNHNY and CDR2 is SVGAGI (reference sequence). CDR3 region: CAGLKEGKGTGELFF. For the CDR3, the DNA is TGTGCCGGTCTAAAGGAGGGGAAAGGGACCGGGGAGCTGTTTTTT.

The rearrangement uses TRBV24-1 and TRBJ2-2; D ambiguous. The CDR3 runs 14 residues. Looked up from germline, CDR1 is KGHDR and CDR2 is SFDVKD. V was shortened by 3 bases and J by 6 bases, with 10 bases between the two germline ends. As DNA, the CDR3 is TGTGCCACCAGTGATGATGGGTACGCCGGGGAGCTGTTTTTT. Protein sequence: CATSDDGYAGELFF.

This rearrangement joins TRBV20-1 to TRBJ2-1; TRBD2 agrees at 14 bases. V shed 1 base and J 4 bases; nucleotides not matched to a gene: 6. The CDR3 contains 17 residues. Germline CDR1 and CDR2: DFQATT and SNEGSKA (reference sequence). The CDR3 is CSARVPGLAGGYNEQFF. As DNA, the CDR3 is TGCAGTGCTAGAGTCCCTGGACTAGCGGGGGGATACAATGAGCAGTTCTTC.

This clonotype was counted only a few times. The chain recombines TRBV24-1 with TRBJ2-3, with a tentative D call TRBD2 (6 bases). This CDR3 is 14 amino acids long. CDR1 is KGHDR, CDR2 SFDVKD, per germline. V was shortened by 4 bases and J by 4 bases, with 11 bases between the two germline ends. The CDR3 protein is CATSDTGLADTQYF. DNA for the CDR3: TGTGCCACCAGTGACACGGGACTTGCAGATACGCAGTATTTT.

A few counts support this clonotype. The gene calls are TRBV20-1 and TRBJ1-4, with 10 bases identical to TRBD1. This CDR3 comprises 15 residues. Looked up from germline, CDR1 is DFQATT and CDR2 is SNEGSKA (reference sequence). With 0 bases clipped from V and 8 bases from J, the junction kept 6 bases outside the gene matches. The CDR3 loop is CSARDRDRGREKLFF. Written as DNA, the CDR3 is TGCAGTGCTAGAGATCGAGACAGGGGGCGGGAAAAACTGTTTTTT.

The sample holds many counts of this clonotype. The chain carries TRBV9 and TRBJ2-1; tentatively, D is TRBD1 or TRBD2 (6 bases each). The CDR3 extends over 16 amino acids. Trimming left V 5 bases short and J 0 bases short, with 15 bases between. Germline V gene lookup returns CDR1 SGDLS and CDR2 YYNGEE. CDR3 nucleotide sequence: TGTGCCAGCAGTGAGAACGGGGGCAGCTCCTACAATGAGCAGTTCTTC. It is translated as CASSENGGSSYNEQFF. Supplemented by reference TRBV9 and TRBJ2-1, the full variable domain reads DSGVTQTPKHLITATGQRVTLRCSPRSGDLSVYWYQQSLDQGLQFLIQYYNGEERAKGNILERFSAQQFPDLHSELNLSSLELGDSALYFCASSENGGSSYNEQFFGPGTRLTVL.

This clonotype was observed a handful of times. The genes are TRBV11-2 and TRBJ2-7; D is undetermined. The V and J ends lost 0 bases and 3 bases respectively, with 9 bases between them. This CDR3 region has 14 residues. Germline lookup yields CDR1 SGHAT and CDR2 FQNNGV. The CDR3 sequence is CASSLEAGGYEQYF. The CDR3 DNA reads as TGTGCCAGCAGCTTAGAGGCTGGCGGCTACGAGCAGTACTTC.

At least ten counts were recorded for this clonotype. The chain carries TRBV11-2 and TRBJ2-1; D gene ambiguous. The V gene lost 5 bases and the J gene lost 6 bases, with 14 bases spanning the gap. Germline loops: CDR1 SGHAT, CDR2 FQNNGV. The CDR3 is 14 residues long. The CDR3 DNA reads as TGTGCCAGCAGCCCCCACGGGCTCGTCAATGAGCAGTTCTTC. This sequence encodes CASSPHGLVNEQFF.

In this sample, this clonotype turned up a few times. The chain joins TRBV28 to TRBJ2-3; 9 nucleotides align to TRBD2. Germline values: CDR1 MDHEN, CDR2 SYDVKM. The CDR3 has 14 amino acids. The junction had 8 bases not matched to a gene; V was cut back by 11 bases and J by 2 bases. The CDR3 reads CAGSIAGATDTQYF. CDR3 in DNA: TGTGCCGGATCGATAGCGGGGGCCACAGATACGCAGTATTTT.

This clonotype was seen only a few times. CDR3 bases: TGTGCCAGCAGTGAACGGGGACAGGGCTATGGCTACACCTTC. It specifies CASSERGQGYGYTF. V is TRBV25-1 and J is TRBJ1-2, with 9 bases identical to TRBD1. This CDR3 is 14 amino acids long. Losses at the gene ends were 2 bases for V and 4 bases for J; bases not matched to a gene: 2. The germline V gene has CDR1 MGHDK and CDR2 SYGVNS.

This clonotype was seen a few times. This rearrangement joins TRBV20-1 to TRBJ1-4; D ambiguous. The CDR3 has 12 residues. The germline V gene has CDR1 DFQATT and CDR2 SNEGSKA (reference sequence). With 3 bases removed from V and 0 bases from J, the gap between germline ends came to 2 bases. The DNA for the CDR3 is TGCAGTGCTAGTGCAACTAATGAAAAACTGTTTTTT. Protein: CSASATNEKLFF.

This clonotype was seen more than once but under ten times. The chain joins TRBV7-8 to TRBJ2-5, with D perhaps TRBD2 (7 bases). This CDR3 is 12 amino acids long. CDR1 and CDR2 (germline): SGHVS, FQNEAQ. V lost 11 bases to trimming and J lost 2 bases, with 12 bases between them. The CDR3 spells CAGRDIQETQYF. The CDR3 DNA sequence: TGTGCCGGGAGGGACATTCAAGAGACCCAGTACTTC.

This clonotype came up many times. The chain uses TRBV7-8 and TRBJ1-4, with D possibly being TRBD1 (6 bases). This CDR3 contains 14 residues. Trimming took 5 bases from V and 0 from J, leaving 7 bases between them. Germline values: CDR1 SGHVS, CDR2 FQNEAQ. The CDR3 DNA reads as TGTGCCAGCAGCCCAGGGGCAACTAATGAAAAACTGTTTTTT. This sequence encodes CASSPGATNEKLFF.

This clonotype has more than one count but fewer than ten. The chain uses TRBV9 and TRBJ2-3; TRBD2 agrees at 9 bases. Germline V gene lookup returns CDR1 SGDLS and CDR2 YYNGEE. The CDR3 covers 14 residues. Trimming cost V 10 bases and J 4 bases; bases outside gene matches: 10. CDR3 protein: CASKRGAGADTQYF. As DNA, the CDR3 is TGTGCCTCCAAGCGGGGGGCCGGGGCAGATACGCAGTATTTT.

This clonotype was seen ten or more times. The rearrangement links TRBV5-5 to TRBJ1-3; a possible D gene is TRBD1 (6 bases). CDR3 length: 16 residues. V was trimmed by 2 bases and J by 0 bases, leaving 12 bases between them. Germline CDR1 SGHKS, CDR2 YYEKEE (reference sequence). CDR3 DNA sequence: TGTGCCAGCAGCTTAGGACAGACGAGCTCTGGAAACACCATATATTTT. Its protein product is CASSLGQTSSGNTIYF.

The chain is built from TRBV7-9 and TRBJ1-1, with 8 bases identical to TRBD1. V dropped 2 bases and J dropped 5; count of bases not matched to a gene: 4. The CDR3 spans 14 residues. Germline CDR1 SEHNR, CDR2 FQNEAQ (reference sequence). DNA of the CDR3: TGTGCCAGCAGCTTACAGGGGGCAGATACTGAAGCTTTCTTT. Its translation is CASSLQGADTEAFF.

The J gene is TRBJ2-7, the V gene TRBV6-2 or TRBV6-3; TRBD2 might be the D (5 bases). Germline V lookup: CDR1 MNHEY, CDR2 SVGEGT. V lost 2 bases and J lost 6, with 17 bases in between. This CDR3 has 15 amino acids. In DNA, the CDR3 is TGTGCCAGCAGTTACGGCCCGGGAAACCTCCGCGAGCAGTACGTC. Its translation: CASSYGPGNLREQYV.

The chain joins TRBV12-3 or TRBV12-4 to TRBJ1-5; 10 bases fit TRBD1. V was clipped by 6 bases and J by 1 base; unmatched bases: 15. The CDR3 has 19 residues. CDR3 nucleotides: TGTGCCAGCAGCACTCTCTCCGGGACAGGGGATCCGAGCAATCAGCCCCAGCATTTT. It is translated as CASSTLSGTGDPSNQPQHF.